The next 22 T cell receptor beta chains were all read from a single sample in a study of shared clonotypes between healthy human individuals. Profiling relied on immunoSEQ multiplex PCR, and the TCRdb table lists in-frame clones only, not all of them. The sample consists of about a million clones, 76% of them appearing once. Sequencing used memory CD4+ T cells sorted from blood. Subset noted: CD45RA-negative fraction. The receptors derive from a man younger than 30 in good health.

In regard to this clone: Other DNA sequences in the same sample also yield this CDR3. The rearrangement links TRBV30 to TRBJ1-1, with a weak D call TRBD1 (6 bases). The CDR3 loop spans 14 amino acids. Germline CDR1 GTSNPN, CDR2 SVGIG (reference sequence). V was cut by 0 bases and J by 4 bases, with 12 bases left in between. CDR3 region: CAWSVQGTSTEAFF. CDR3 DNA: TGTGCCTGGAGTGTACAGGGCACTAGCACTGAAGCTTTCTTT.

The genes are TRBV10-3 and TRBJ2-3; TRBD2 agrees at 8 bases. Germline V gene lookup returns CDR1 ENHRY and CDR2 SYGVKD. The CDR3 covers 16 residues. With 0 bases clipped from V and 2 bases from J, the junction kept 4 bases outside the gene matches. The DNA for the CDR3 is TGTGCCATCAGTGAGTCTGCGGGGGGACTCACAGATACGCAGTATTTT. Amino acids: CAISESAGGLTDTQYF.

A word on this clone: Different DNA sequences within this sample yield the same CDR3. The V and J genes are TRBV18 and TRBJ1-4; no clear D gene. V was shortened by 3 bases and J by 1 base, with 6 bases between the two germline ends. This CDR3 is built from 14 residues. Germline lookup yields CDR1 KGHSH and CDR2 LQKENI. Here the CDR3 DNA reads TGTGCCAGCTCACCGGGTGTAACTAATGAAAAACTGTTTTTT. Amino acids: CASSPGVTNEKLFF.

This chain connects TRBV6-5 to TRBJ2-5, with D tentatively TRBD1 or TRBD2 (5 bases each). Germline CDR1 reads MNHEY; CDR2 reads SVGAGI. V was trimmed by 2 bases and J by 1 base, leaving 11 bases between them. The CDR3 is 15 residues long. DNA of the CDR3: TGTGCCAGCAGTTACAAAGGGACCCCCCAAGAGACCCAGTACTTC. Translating it yields CASSYKGTPQETQYF.

About this clone: The same CDR3 can be traced to other DNA sequences in this sample. The V and J genes are TRBV5-6 and TRBJ2-2; D gene ambiguous. This CDR3 spans 12 amino acids. V was trimmed by 1 base and J by 4 bases, leaving 2 bases between them. The germline V gene has CDR1 SGHDT and CDR2 YYEEEE. The CDR3 DNA follows: TGTGCCAGCAGCTTGTCCACCGGGGAGCTGTTTTTT. The encoded protein is CASSLSTGELFF.

This clone showed up just once. The chain carries TRBV7-9 and TRBJ1-1; D remains ambiguous. Germline V CDR1 and CDR2: SEHNR, FQNEAQ (reference sequence). The CDR3 extends over 15 amino acids. V was clipped by 1 base and J by 5 bases, with 14 bases between them. The CDR3 nucleotides read TGTGCCAGCAGCTTAGGACCAGCCCCGGGGACTGAAGCTTTCTTT. As protein: CASSLGPAPGTEAFF.

The V and J genes are TRBV5-1 and TRBJ1-2; 7 bases line up with TRBD1. Trimming at V came to 4 bases and at J to 8 bases, leaving 14 bases not matched to a gene. This CDR3 has 15 amino acids. CDR1 SGHRS and CDR2 YFSETQ come from the germline V gene. The CDR3 DNA sequence: TGCGCCAGCAGCGCCCTCGGGGGGACAGCTGAGGGCTACACCTTC. Its protein product is CASSALGGTAEGYTF.

Concerning this clone: A read error is the likely source, as a far larger clone sits one nucleotide away. Other DNA sequences in this sample translate to the same CDR3. The rearrangement joins TRBV7-9 to TRBJ2-3; D is unclear. Trimming removed 4 bases from V and 0 bases from J, with 2 bases in between. The CDR3 consists of 12 residues. The germline V gene encodes CDR1 SEHNR and CDR2 FQNEAQ (reference sequence). The CDR3: CASSSSTDTQYF. The CDR3, as DNA: TGTGCCAGCAGCTCTAGCACAGATACGCAGTATTTT.

V is TRBV7-9 and J is TRBJ2-7, with D possibly being TRBD2 (7 bases). CDR3 length equals 16 residues. Deletions cut 3 bases from V and 3 bases from J, with 18 bases between. From germline, CDR1 is SEHNR and CDR2 FQNEAQ (reference sequence). This chain's CDR3 is CASSFVGGRTRYEQYF. The DNA for the CDR3 is TGTGCCAGCAGCTTCGTGGGGGGGCGCACACGCTACGAGCAGTACTTC.

The rearrangement joins TRBV30 to TRBJ2-3, with 12 nucleotides matching TRBD2. The CDR3 is made up of 17 amino acids. Per the germline V gene, CDR1 is GTSNPN and CDR2 is SVGIG (reference sequence). V lost 0 bases to trimming and J lost 5 bases; unmatched junction nucleotides: 9. The CDR3 DNA reads as TGTGCCTGGAGTGTACCCCGGACTAGCGGGAAATTAGATACGCAGTATTTT. Translation gives CAWSVPRTSGKLDTQYF.

This clone came up many times. This chain uses TRBV29-1 with TRBJ2-7; weak D call: TRBD1 (6 bases). Looked up from germline, CDR1 is SQVTM and CDR2 is ANQGSEA. The CDR3 runs to 14 residues. Trimming took 1 base from V and 4 from J, leaving 14 bases between them. CDR3 residues: CSVEAGTHFYEQYF. The CDR3 bases are TGCAGCGTTGAAGCCGGGACACATTTTTACGAGCAGTACTTC.

The V call is TRBV7-2, the J call TRBJ2-3; the D is unclear. Germline assignment: CDR1 SGHTA and CDR2 FQGNSA. The CDR3 is 15 amino acids. Deletions cut 1 base from V and 7 bases from J, with 15 bases between. The CDR3 spells CASSLEFGSRHTQYF. CDR3 sequence (DNA): TGTGCCAGCAGCTTAGAATTTGGCAGCCGCCATACGCAGTATTTT.

The V and J genes are TRBV18 and TRBJ2-1; possibly TRBD2 for D (6 bases). CDR1 and CDR2 (germline): KGHSH, LQKENI. This CDR3 is built from 15 residues. V lost 3 bases and J lost 6, with 15 bases in between. DNA of the CDR3: TGTGCCAGCTCACCGGGAGGCAGTTGGGGCAATGAGCAGTTCTTC. This encodes CASSPGGSWGNEQFF. Together with reference TRBV18 and TRBJ2-1, the CDR3 gives the full variable domain: NAGVMQNPRHLVRRRGQEARLRCSPMKGHSHVYWYRQLPEEGLKFMVYLQKENIIDESGMPKERFSAEFPKEGPSILRIQQVVRGDSAAYFCASSPGGSWGNEQFFGPGTRLTVL.

V gene TRBV7-2 combines with J gene TRBJ2-7; D is unclear. The CDR3 spans 14 residues. The germline gives CDR1 SGHTA, CDR2 FQGNSA. V lost 0 bases and J 0 bases, leaving 6 bases between the germline ends. The CDR3 is CASSLAVVSYEQYF. CDR3 coding DNA: TGTGCCAGCAGCTTAGCAGTGGTCTCCTACGAGCAGTACTTC. Using reference TRBV7-2 and TRBJ2-7 for the parts outside the CDR3, the full variable domain is GAGVSQSPSNKVTEKGKDVELRCDPISGHTALYWYRQSLGQGLEFLIYFQGNSAPDKSGLPSDRFSAERTGGSVSTLTIQRTQQEDSAVYLCASSLAVVSYEQYFGPGTRLTVT.

A word on this clone: Other DNA sequences of this sample code for an identical CDR3. This chain uses TRBV7-9 with TRBJ2-5; 8 bases align to TRBD2. The CDR3 sequence is 15 residues long. V gave up 2 bases and J gave up 0 bases; unmatched junction bases: 2. Germline loops: CDR1 SEHNR, CDR2 FQNEAQ (reference sequence). CDR3: CASSLRLANQETQYF. In nucleotides, the CDR3 is TGTGCCAGCAGCTTAAGACTAGCGAACCAAGAGACCCAGTACTTC.

The genes are TRBV6-6 and TRBJ2-5, with D maybe TRBD2 (6 bases). The J call is in doubt because the DNA end fits TRBJ2-7 better. Germline V gene lookup returns CDR1 MNHNY and CDR2 SVGAGI (reference sequence). The CDR3 is 14 residues long. The DNA for the CDR3 is TGTGCCAGCAGTTACGAACTAGCCCGCTACGAGCAGTACTTC. It codes for CASSYELARYEQYF.

The chain links TRBV28 to TRBJ1-5, with D possibly matching TRBD1 (5 bases). Germline CDR1 MDHEN, CDR2 SYDVKM. Trimming took off 7 bases at V and 1 base at J, with 14 bases between the two ends. The CDR3 contains 15 residues. The CDR3 DNA sequence: TGTGCCAGCACCCCCCGGGACTTAAGCAATCAGCCCCAGCATTTT. Amino acid sequence: CASTPRDLSNQPQHF.

This chain joins TRBV12-5 and TRBJ2-7; no clear D gene. Germline values: CDR1 LGHNT, CDR2 FRNRAP. This CDR3 is 12 amino acids long. The V and J ends lost 2 bases and 4 bases respectively, with 6 bases between them. The CDR3, as DNA: TGTGCTAGTGGTTTGACCGGGTACGAGCAGTACTTC. Translating it yields CASGLTGYEQYF. Looking up the rest from reference TRBV12-5 and TRBJ2-7 gives the full variable domain: DARVTQTPRHKVTEMGQEVTMRCQPILGHNTVFWYRQTMMQGLELLAYFRNRAPLDDSGMPKDRFSAEMPDATLATLKIQPSEPRDSAVYFCASGLTGYEQYFGPGTRLTVT.

The J gene is TRBJ2-3, the V gene TRBV2, with 7 bases fitting TRBD2. This CDR3 has 14 amino acids. CDR1 is SNHLY and CDR2 is FYNNEI in the germline V gene. Unmatched junction bases numbered 7, after V lost 8 bases and J lost 2 bases. The CDR3 reads CASSQRDHTDTQYF. The CDR3 DNA is TGTGCCAGCTCCCAGCGGGACCACACAGATACGCAGTATTTT.

A note on this clone: This sample also contains other DNA sequences that code for the same CDR3. V and J are TRBV6-6 and TRBJ2-3; no definite D call. From germline, CDR1 is MNHNY and CDR2 SVGAGI (reference sequence). The CDR3 spans 11 residues. Trimming removed 0 bases from V and 6 bases from J, with 1 base in between. The CDR3 DNA reads TGTGCCAGCAGTTACTCTGATACGCAGTATTTT. It yields the protein CASSYSDTQYF.

The gene calls are TRBV6-5 and TRBJ2-3; D is possibly TRBD2 (5 bases). The CDR3 loop spans 15 amino acids. The germline V gene encodes CDR1 MNHEY and CDR2 SVGAGI. The V gene lost 6 bases and the J gene lost 0 bases, with 13 bases spanning the gap. CDR3 sequence reads: CASRTAGGSTDTQYF. In DNA form, the CDR3 reads TGTGCCAGCAGAACGGCGGGCGGGAGCACAGATACGCAGTATTTT.

This chain links TRBV14 with TRBJ1-2; D is uncertain. This CDR3 has 15 residues. Trimming removed 0 bases from V and 3 bases from J, with 11 bases in between. Germline CDR1 is SGHDN and CDR2 is FVKESK. Written as DNA, the CDR3 is TGTGCCAGCAGCCAAGATATAAACTGGGACTATGGCTACACCTTC. Residues: CASSQDINWDYGYTF.